This TCR beta chain was recorded in a study of shared clonotypes between healthy human individuals. Repertoires were generated with immunoSEQ multiplex PCR, while TCRdb's copy carries only in-frame clones and drops some. This table has 1 million to 1.2 million clones, 60% to 80% appearing once. A split of CD4+ cells into CD45RA+ naive and CD45RA-negative memory subsets was performed. There are 15 residues in the CDR3. CDR1 and CDR2 (germline): SEHNR, FQNEAQ (reference sequence). Between the trimmed V and J ends, which lost 1 base and 4 bases, there was a span of 12 bases. Study-wide results and caveats: Researchers found naive subsets generally carried larger estimated richness than memory subsets. Non-shared clonotypes displayed generation probabilities falling below those of clonotypes present in all four donors. Rarefaction showed that sequencing of sorted subsets was incomplete (despite large depth).

To note about this clone: Its antigen is not known.

The source is a young man in good health. Some clones in this sample may be carry-over from other donors' samples. Sequenced sample: memory CD4+ T cells from PBMCs. Subset defined: CD45RA-negative fraction. V gene TRBV7-9 combines with J gene TRBJ2-3, with D tentatively TRBD1 (6 bases). CDR3 nucleotide sequence: TGTGCCAGCAGCTTAGGGTCAGGGGCGGCAGATACGCAGTATTTT. Translating gives CASSLGSGAADTQYF.